The 21 T cell receptor beta chains below all came from one sample that was sequenced in a study of T cells after yellow fever vaccination. A single record per CDR3 protein comes from TCRdb applying MiXCR to the 5' RACE reads. The table lists 95,000 to 100,000 distinct CDR3 sequences, 5.8% of them singletons. The sequencing used CD8+ T cells sorted from PBMCs, collected 10 days after the yellow fever booster vaccination. These receptors were taken from a man between 18 and 35 years old who received the YFV17D yellow fever vaccine.

This clonotype showed up just a few times. This chain connects TRBV19 to TRBJ2-1, with 10 bases matching TRBD2. From germline, CDR1 is LNHDA and CDR2 SQIVND (reference sequence). The CDR3 runs to 14 residues. Trimming removed 2 bases from V and 9 bases from J; junction bases left unmatched: 4. This chain's CDR3 is CASSISGGASEQFF. In nucleotides, the CDR3 is TGTGCCAGTAGTATAAGCGGGGGGGCCAGTGAGCAGTTCTTC. The full variable domain, in which reference TRBV19 and TRBJ2-1 provide the parts outside the CDR3, is DGGITQSPKYLFRKEGQNVTLSCEQNLNHDAMYWYRQDPGQGLRLIYYSQIVNDFQKGDIAEGYSVSREKKESFPLTVTSAQKNPTAFYLCASSISGGASEQFFGPGTRLTVL.

This clonotype appeared a few times. The genes are TRBV7-2 and TRBJ2-2; weak D call: TRBD2 (5 bases). The V gene lost 7 bases and the J gene lost 2 bases, with 14 bases spanning the gap. Germline lookup yields CDR1 SGHTA and CDR2 FQGNSA. The CDR3 sequence is 15 residues long. CDR3 amino acids: CASTRREKNTGELFF. CDR3 nucleotides: TGTGCCAGCACCCGACGGGAAAAAAACACCGGGGAGCTGTTTTTT.

The V and J genes are TRBV4-1 and TRBJ2-7, with 10 bases matching TRBD2. The germline gives CDR1 MGHRA, CDR2 YSYEKL. The ends lost 1 base at V and 0 bases at J; junction bases unmatched: 6. The CDR3 has 17 residues. CDR3 nucleotide sequence: TGCGCCAGCAGCCAAGGAGGATGGACTAGCGGCTCCTACGAGCAGTACTTC. Amino acid sequence: CASSQGGWTSGSYEQYF.

The table lists this clonotype with a few counts. This chain uses TRBV6-2 or TRBV6-3 with TRBJ1-1; TRBD1 is a possible D gene (5 bases). Germline V gene data show CDR1 as MNHEY and CDR2 as SVGEGT. The CDR3 runs to 11 residues. Between the trimmed V and J ends, which lost 5 bases and 7 bases, there was a span of 8 bases. CDR3 bases: TGTGCCAGCAGTGACGGGGGTGAAGCTTTCTTT. It translates to CASSDGGEAFF.

The chain employs TRBV4-3 and TRBJ2-7, with TRBD1 identical over 9 bases. CDR1 is LGHNA, CDR2 YSLEER, per germline. The CDR3 sequence is 16 residues long. V lost 1 base and J lost 0; bases outside the gene matches: 4. DNA for the CDR3: TGCGCCAGCAGCCAAGCCCCGGGACAGGGCTCCTACGAGCAGTACTTC. Translation gives CASSQAPGQGSYEQYF.

At least ten counts were recorded for this clonotype. This chain uses TRBV7-6 with TRBJ2-7, with D possibly being TRBD1 (5 bases). The CDR3 extends over 13 amino acids. V lost 0 bases and J 3 bases, leaving 6 bases between the germline ends. The germline V gene has CDR1 SGHVS and CDR2 FNYEAQ. This chain's CDR3 is CASSLATDYEQYV. The CDR3 nucleotides read TGTGCCAGCAGCTTAGCGACAGACTACGAGCAGTACGTC.

There are a few counts of this clonotype. This chain uses TRBV28 with TRBJ2-3; possible D gene TRBD2, 5 bases. The CDR3 extends over 14 amino acids. The V gene lost 2 bases and the J gene lost 0 bases, with 6 bases spanning the gap. CDR1 and CDR2 from the germline V gene are MDHEN and SYDVKM. The CDR3 reads CASSLPGSTDTQYF. The CDR3 coding sequence is TGTGCCAGCAGTTTACCGGGGAGCACAGATACGCAGTATTTT.

This clonotype was detected a few times. The CDR3 DNA follows: TGCAGTGCAATCGACGGGAGAAACACCGGGGAGCTGTTTTTT. Translated, it gives CSAIDGRNTGELFF. The rearrangement joins TRBV20-1 to TRBJ2-2; D possibly corresponds to TRBD2 (6 bases). V was cut by 6 bases and J by 2 bases, with 13 bases left in between. Germline assignment: CDR1 DFQATT and CDR2 SNEGSKA (reference sequence). CDR3 length: 14 amino acids.

The chain is built from TRBV7-9 and TRBJ1-2; D might be TRBD1 (5 bases). This CDR3 has 14 amino acids. Trimming removed 1 base from V and 6 bases from J, with 12 bases in between. Per germline, CDR1 SEHNR and CDR2 FQNEAQ (reference sequence). The CDR3 coding sequence is TGTGCCAGCAGCTTAGGAGGGGCCGACGATGGCTACACCTTC. This encodes CASSLGGADDGYTF.

This clonotype was recorded a few times. The rearrangement links TRBV27 to TRBJ1-6; a weak D match, TRBD1 (5 bases). The CDR3 spans 16 residues. Germline CDR1 MNHEY, CDR2 SMNVEV (reference sequence). The ends were cut back, 5 bases at V and 7 bases at J, with 18 bases in the middle. CDR3 protein: CASSATPAGTNSPLHF. In nucleotides, the CDR3 is TGTGCCAGCAGTGCTACCCCCGCGGGGACCAATTCACCCCTCCACTTT.

This clonotype was seen only a few times. The chain's CDR3 is CASSLERAPLGGRPYEQYF. The CDR3 DNA is TGTGCCAGCAGCTTAGAAAGGGCGCCGTTAGGGGGGCGCCCCTACGAGCAGTACTTC. V and J are TRBV7-8 and TRBJ2-7, with D tentatively TRBD1 or TRBD2 (6 bases each). The CDR3 length is 19 residues. Germline loops: CDR1 SGHVS, CDR2 FQNEAQ. V gave up 1 base and J gave up 2 bases, with 24 bases separating them.

The rearrangement links TRBV5-4 to TRBJ2-5; 13 positions match TRBD2. Losses at the gene ends were 4 bases for V and 4 bases for J; bases not matched to a gene: 4. This CDR3 contains 15 residues. CDR1 is SGHNT and CDR2 is YYREEE in the germline V gene (reference sequence). The DNA for the CDR3 is TGTGCCAGCAGCGGACTAGCGGGGGAGGGAGAGACCCAGTACTTC. Translated, it gives CASSGLAGEGETQYF.

The table lists this clonotype with a few counts. The CDR3 region has the DNA TGTGCCAGCAGTTACACGCGGGTAGGAGAGCAGTTCTTC. It encodes CASSYTRVGEQFF. V usage is TRBV6-2 or TRBV6-3 and J usage is TRBJ2-1, with a tentative D call TRBD2 (5 bases). From germline, CDR1 is MNHEY and CDR2 SVGEGT. The CDR3 loop spans 13 amino acids. V was pared by 2 bases and J by 10 bases, with 12 bases between.

In its sample, this clonotype was seen many times. The chain joins TRBV27 to TRBJ1-2; D might be TRBD1 (6 bases). Trimming removed 3 bases at V and 4 bases at J, with 12 bases between. Germline CDR1 reads MNHEY; CDR2 reads SMNVEV (reference sequence). The CDR3 sequence is 14 residues long. The CDR3 coding sequence is TGTGCCAGCAGTTTGCGCCAGGGGATCTATGGCTACACCTTC. Its translation: CASSLRQGIYGYTF.

At least ten counts were recorded for this clonotype. V is TRBV5-1 and J is TRBJ1-1; no reliable D call. The germline CDR1 and CDR2 sequences are SGHRS and YFSETQ. The CDR3 runs 15 residues. V was trimmed by 7 bases and J by 8 bases, leaving 24 bases between them. The CDR3 here is CASGSRGQVWAEAFF. DNA for the CDR3: TGCGCCAGCGGGTCGAGAGGGCAGGTATGGGCCGAAGCTTTCTTT.

This clonotype was counted many times. The chain carries TRBV7-2 and TRBJ2-1; D assignment may be TRBD1 or TRBD2 (5 bases each). The V gene's germline CDR1 is SGHTA and CDR2 FQGNSA. Trimming cost V 1 base and J 12 bases, with 10 bases left between them. The CDR3 is made up of 12 amino acids. CDR3 DNA sequence: TGTGCCAGCAGCTTAGGGGGGAATCTGCAGTTCTTC. Translating it yields CASSLGGNLQFF.

This clonotype was counted between two and nine times. The chain employs TRBV9 and TRBJ2-5; TRBD1 matches 9 bases. The CDR3 extends over 14 amino acids. The V gene end was trimmed by 2 bases and the J gene end by 1 base; junction bases not matched to a gene: 0. Per the germline V gene, CDR1 is SGDLS and CDR2 is YYNGEE. CDR3 sequence (DNA): TGTGCCAGCAGCGTGGGACAGGGCCAAGAGACCCAGTACTTC. It specifies CASSVGQGQETQYF.

This chain links TRBV20-1 with TRBJ1-2; weak D call: TRBD1 (6 bases). Germline values: CDR1 DFQATT, CDR2 SNEGSKA (reference sequence). CDR3 length: 13 residues. Trimming removed 6 bases from V and 7 bases from J, with 18 bases in between. This CDR3 reads CSAEHTTGSGYTF. The CDR3 DNA reads TGCAGTGCCGAACACACTACAGGGTCTGGCTACACCTTC.

This clonotype appeared many times. The rearrangement uses TRBV5-1 and TRBJ2-1, with D hard to call. The V end was cut by 5 bases, the J end by 2 bases, with 14 bases between. Per the germline V gene, CDR1 is SGHRS and CDR2 is YFSETQ. CDR3 length: 15 residues. The CDR3 nucleotides are TGCGCCAGCAGTTCCTCAGTCCTTACCTACAATGAGCAGTTCTTC. Protein sequence: CASSSSVLTYNEQFF.

The rearrangement links TRBV10-3 to TRBJ2-1, with 8 bases aligning to TRBD2. The CDR3 totals 15 residues. The V and J ends lost 8 bases and 9 bases, in that order; junction bases with no gene match: 15. Germline-derived CDR1 and CDR2 are ENHRY and SYGVKD. The CDR3 coding sequence is TGTGCCATCTCCGGGGGGGACTCCAGTCGTCCTGAGCAGTTCTTC. Amino acids: CAISGGDSSRPEQFF.

The chain carries TRBV6-2 or TRBV6-3 and TRBJ2-1; D call uncertain. Germline CDR1 reads MNHEY; CDR2 reads SVGEGT. The germline V and J ends were trimmed by 2 bases and 2 bases, with 1 base remaining between them. The CDR3 covers 12 residues. The CDR3 region has the DNA TGTGCCAGCAGTTACGCCTACAATGAGCAGTTCTTC. It is translated as CASSYAYNEQFF.